These T cell receptor beta chains were read from a single sample in a study of T cell responses to AZD1222 COVID-19 vaccine. Generated by immunoSEQ multiplex PCR, the TCRdb table keeps only in-frame clones and is missing some. The sample lists over 100,000 clones, 88% occurring once. The sequences come from peripheral blood, collected on day 0 of AZD1222 vaccination. These receptors were obtained from an adult in good health. Both conserved end residues are part of each CDR3. D genes are given only for firm matches. Only some rows state a clone size, as once, few, many or a class for expanded clones.

CDR3 protein: CASSYSNEQFF
CDR3 DNA: TGTGCCAGCAGTTACAGCAATGAGCAGTTCTTC
clone size: NA
D gene: NA
V gene: TRBV6-5
J gene: TRBJ2-1

CDR3 protein: CASSFGGTGNTEAFF
CDR3 DNA: TGTGCCAGCAGTTTTGGAGGGACAGGGAACACTGAAGCTTTCTTT
clone size: NA
D gene: TRBD1
V gene: TRBV6-1
J gene: TRBJ1-1

CDR3 protein: CASRVTGGGSNQPQHF
CDR3 DNA: TGTGCCAGCAGGGTGACAGGGGGTGGGAGCAATCAGCCCCAGCATTTT
clone size: NA
D gene: TRBD1
V gene: TRBV2
J gene: TRBJ1-5

CDR3 protein: CASSPDLNQPQHF
CDR3 DNA: TGTGCCAGCAGCCCTGACCTAAATCAGCCCCAGCATTTT
clone size: NA
D gene: NA
V gene: TRBV3-1/TRBV3-2
J gene: TRBJ1-5

CDR3 protein: CARSLARDGNTIYF
CDR3 DNA: TGTGCCAGAAGCTTGGCCAGGGATGGAAACACCATATATTTT
clone size: NA
D gene: NA
V gene: TRBV5-3
J gene: TRBJ1-3

CDR3 protein: CASSERPVTGGAQPQHF
CDR3 DNA: TGTGCCAGCAGTGAACGACCCGTGACAGGTGGGGCTCAGCCCCAGCATTTT
clone size: NA
D gene: NA
V gene: TRBV6-1
J gene: TRBJ1-5

CDR3 protein: CTHRQTSGAQFF
CDR3 DNA: TGCACCCATCGACAGACTAGCGGGGCGCAGTTCTTC
clone size: NA
D gene: NA
V gene: TRBV1
J gene: TRBJ2-1

CDR3 protein: CASSESGASSGNTIYF
CDR3 DNA: TGTGCCAGCAGTGAATCGGGGGCCTCCTCTGGAAACACCATATATTTT
clone size: NA
D gene: NA
V gene: TRBV25-1
J gene: TRBJ1-3

CDR3 protein: CASSLGARETEAFF
CDR3 DNA: TGTGCCAGCAGCTTGGGGGCGCGAGAGACTGAAGCTTTCTTT
clone size: NA
D gene: NA
V gene: TRBV5-6
J gene: TRBJ1-1

CDR3 protein: CASSSNRGAHGEQYF
CDR3 DNA: TGTGCCAGCAGTTCGAACAGGGGGGCCCACGGCGAGCAGTACTTC
clone size: NA
D gene: TRBD1
V gene: TRBV5-4
J gene: TRBJ2-7

CDR3 protein: CASSDTDTQYF
CDR3 DNA: TGCGCCAGCAGCGACACAGATACGCAGTATTTT
clone size: NA
D gene: NA
V gene: TRBV5-1
J gene: TRBJ2-3

CDR3 protein: CASSQARVTEAFF
CDR3 DNA: TGTGCCAGCAGTCAAGCAAGGGTCACTGAAGCTTTCTTT
clone size: NA
D gene: NA
V gene: TRBV14
J gene: TRBJ1-1

CDR3 protein: CASSLESLSTGELFF
CDR3 DNA: TGTGCCAGCAGCTTGGAGTCCCTCTCCACCGGGGAGCTGTTTTTT
clone size: NA
D gene: NA
V gene: TRBV5-5
J gene: TRBJ2-2

CDR3 protein: CASSQDLRAQETQYF
CDR3 DNA: TGCGCCAGCAGCCAAGATTTACGGGCCCAAGAGACCCAGTACTTC
clone size: NA
D gene: NA
V gene: TRBV4-1
J gene: TRBJ2-5

CDR3 protein: CASSLWLASNNEQFF
CDR3 DNA: TGCGCCAGCAGCTTGTGGCTAGCATCAAACAATGAGCAGTTCTTC
clone size: NA
D gene: NA
V gene: TRBV5-1
J gene: TRBJ2-1

CDR3 protein: CASSLSGGYNEQFF
CDR3 DNA: TGTGCCAGCAGCTTATCTGGGGGCTACAATGAGCAGTTCTTC
clone size: NA
D gene: NA
V gene: TRBV11-3
J gene: TRBJ2-1

CDR3 protein: CASSLPGPNQPQHF
CDR3 DNA: TGTGCCAGCAGCTTACCGGGACCTAATCAGCCCCAGCATTTT
clone size: NA
D gene: NA
V gene: TRBV5-4
J gene: TRBJ1-5

CDR3 protein: CASSLQGPRYGYTF
CDR3 DNA: TGTGCCAGCAGTTTACAGGGACCTCGCTATGGCTACACCTTC
clone size: NA
D gene: NA
V gene: TRBV27
J gene: TRBJ1-2

CDR3 protein: CASSLGTGAGNTIYF
CDR3 DNA: TGTGCCAGCAGCTTGGGAACGGGGGCTGGAAACACCATATATTTT
clone size: NA
D gene: NA
V gene: TRBV5-5
J gene: TRBJ1-3

CDR3 protein: CASRGTGWNTIYF
CDR3 DNA: TGTGCCAGCAGGGGGACAGGGTGGAACACCATATATTTT
clone size: NA
D gene: TRBD1
V gene: TRBV11-2
J gene: TRBJ1-3

CDR3 protein: CASSRPRERQPQHF
CDR3 DNA: TGTGCCAGCAGTCGTCCCAGGGAACGGCAGCCCCAGCATTTT
clone size: few
D gene: NA
V gene: TRBV6-5
J gene: TRBJ1-5

CDR3 protein: CASSFGDRSETQYF
CDR3 DNA: TGTGCCAGCAGTTTCGGGGACAGATCTGAGACCCAGTACTTC
clone size: medium-sized
D gene: TRBD1
V gene: TRBV6-5
J gene: TRBJ2-5

CDR3 protein: CASSRDRDTEAFF
CDR3 DNA: TGTGCCAGCAGCCGCGACAGGGACACTGAAGCTTTCTTT
clone size: few
D gene: TRBD1
V gene: TRBV4-2
J gene: TRBJ1-1

CDR3 protein: CASSSSGTSSEQFF
CDR3 DNA: TGTGCCAGCAGCTCCTCCGGGACTAGTTCTGAGCAGTTCTTC
clone size: NA
D gene: TRBD2
V gene: TRBV7-8
J gene: TRBJ2-1

CDR3 protein: CASRTGGTEAFF
CDR3 DNA: TGTGCCAGCAGGACAGGGGGCACTGAAGCTTTCTTT
clone size: NA
D gene: TRBD1
V gene: TRBV27
J gene: TRBJ1-1

CDR3 protein: CASSPVGGATNEKLFF
CDR3 DNA: TGCGCCAGCAGCCCCGTCGGGGGGGCAACTAATGAAAAACTGTTTTTT
clone size: NA
D gene: NA
V gene: TRBV4-1
J gene: TRBJ1-4

CDR3 protein: CASSRGGGYTF
CDR3 DNA: TGTGCCAGTAGTAGGGGTGGAGGCTACACCTTC
clone size: NA
D gene: NA
V gene: TRBV19
J gene: TRBJ1-2

CDR3 protein: CASSPRDGPNYGYTF
CDR3 DNA: TGTGCCAGCTCACCCCGGGACGGACCTAACTATGGCTACACCTTC
clone size: NA
D gene: NA
V gene: TRBV18
J gene: TRBJ1-2

CDR3 protein: CASSATGRETQYF
CDR3 DNA: TGTGCCAGCAGCGCGACAGGAAGGGAGACCCAGTACTTC
clone size: medium-sized
D gene: NA
V gene: TRBV5-6
J gene: TRBJ2-5

CDR3 protein: CASSPKGGSSYNEQFF
CDR3 DNA: TGTGCCAGCAGCCCAAAGGGGGGCAGCTCCTACAATGAGCAGTTCTTC
clone size: NA
D gene: NA
V gene: TRBV7-3
J gene: TRBJ2-1

CDR3 protein: CASSPGQGGEKLFF
CDR3 DNA: TGTGCCAGCAGCCCCGGACAGGGGGGTGAAAAACTGTTTTTT
clone size: NA
D gene: TRBD1
V gene: TRBV7-9
J gene: TRBJ1-4

CDR3 protein: CASSFKRGHEQYF
CDR3 DNA: TGTGCCAGCAGCTTCAAACGGGGTCACGAGCAGTACTTC
clone size: NA
D gene: NA
V gene: TRBV7-8
J gene: TRBJ2-7

CDR3 protein: CASRSGSANTEAFF
CDR3 DNA: TGTGCCAGCAGGTCAGGGTCTGCGAACACTGAAGCTTTCTTT
clone size: NA
D gene: NA
V gene: TRBV5-8
J gene: TRBJ1-1

CDR3 protein: CASSVEGGGIYEQYF
CDR3 DNA: TGTGCCAGCAGCGTAGAGGGCGGGGGGATCTACGAGCAGTACTTC
clone size: NA
D gene: TRBD2
V gene: TRBV9
J gene: TRBJ2-7

CDR3 protein: CASSLTLGGKLFF
CDR3 DNA: TGTGCCAGCAGCTTAACGTTAGGGGGAAAACTGTTTTTT
clone size: NA
D gene: NA
V gene: TRBV7-3
J gene: TRBJ1-4

CDR3 protein: CASSKGPYNEQFF
CDR3 DNA: TGTGCCAGTAGTAAGGGGCCCTACAATGAGCAGTTCTTC
clone size: NA
D gene: NA
V gene: TRBV19
J gene: TRBJ2-1

CDR3 protein: CASGLVWGRGREETGELFF
CDR3 DNA: TGTGCTAGTGGTTTGGTATGGGGCAGGGGGCGCGAAGAAACCGGGGAGCTGTTTTTT
clone size: NA
D gene: TRBD1
V gene: TRBV12-5
J gene: TRBJ2-2

CDR3 protein: CASSLIGGNQPQHF
CDR3 DNA: TGTGCCAGCAGCTTGATAGGGGGCAATCAGCCCCAGCATTTT
clone size: NA
D gene: NA
V gene: TRBV5-6
J gene: TRBJ1-5

CDR3 protein: CSVGPAGYEKLFF
CDR3 DNA: TGCAGCGTTGGCCCCGCTGGGTATGAAAAACTGTTTTTT
clone size: NA
D gene: NA
V gene: TRBV29-1
J gene: TRBJ1-4

CDR3 protein: CASSSNSVKNYGYTF
CDR3 DNA: TGTGCCAGCAGCTCTAACTCGGTGAAAAACTATGGCTACACCTTC
clone size: NA
D gene: NA
V gene: TRBV7-9
J gene: TRBJ1-2

CDR3 protein: CASGTSANTGELFF
CDR3 DNA: TGTGCCAGCGGGACTAGCGCTAACACCGGGGAGCTGTTTTTT
clone size: NA
D gene: TRBD2
V gene: TRBV9
J gene: TRBJ2-2